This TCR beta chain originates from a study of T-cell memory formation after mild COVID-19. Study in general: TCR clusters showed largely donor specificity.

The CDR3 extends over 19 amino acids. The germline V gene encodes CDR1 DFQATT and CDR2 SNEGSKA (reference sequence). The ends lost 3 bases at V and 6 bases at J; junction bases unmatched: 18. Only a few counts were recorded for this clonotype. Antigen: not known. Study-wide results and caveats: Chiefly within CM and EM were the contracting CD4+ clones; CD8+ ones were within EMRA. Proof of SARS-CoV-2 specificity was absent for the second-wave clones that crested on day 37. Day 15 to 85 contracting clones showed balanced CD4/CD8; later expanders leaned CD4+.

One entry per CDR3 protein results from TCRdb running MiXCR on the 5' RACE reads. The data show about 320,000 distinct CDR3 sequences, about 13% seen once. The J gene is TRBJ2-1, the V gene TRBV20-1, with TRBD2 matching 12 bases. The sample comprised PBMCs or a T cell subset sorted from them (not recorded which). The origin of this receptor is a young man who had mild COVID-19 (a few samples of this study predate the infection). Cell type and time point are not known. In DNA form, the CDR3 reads TGCAGTGCTAGGTTTTGGGGACTAGCGGGCATATCGTCACCCAATGAGCAGTTCTTC. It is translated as CSARFWGLAGISSPNEQFF.